This T cell receptor beta chain was retrieved from a study of blood T cell repertoires in COVID-19. On the study more broadly: Italy, Spain and the United States were the sources of the convalescent and acute COVID-19 samples.

Germline V gene data show CDR1 as SGHNT and CDR2 as YYREEE (reference sequence). There are 18 residues in the CDR3. The V and J ends lost 0 bases and 2 bases respectively, with 19 bases between them. Method: immunoSEQ multiplex PCR; TCRdb's copy keeps in-frame clones and lacks some. The data contain 100,000 to 150,000 clones, about 86% of them singletons. Sequencing input: PBMCs or T cells enriched from blood (not recorded which). The clonotype originates from a man aged 40-55 years with acute COVID-19. The chain carries TRBV5-4 and TRBJ2-3; D is ambiguous. The CDR3 DNA reads as TGTGCCAGCAGCTTGGGCAGTTTGCTTTCTAGAGACACAGATACGCAGTATTTT. Residues: CASSLGSLLSRDTDTQYF.